These T cell receptor beta chains were read from a single sample in a study of beta chain features in type 1 diabetes. TCRdb's copy holds only in-frame clones and misses some; the assay was immunoSEQ multiplex PCR. The sample records 680,000 or so clones, roughly 13% being singletons. Source material: naive CD4+ T cells from blood. Source of these receptors: a man between 18 and 35 years old with type 1 diabetes. The CDR3 runs from the conserved cysteine through the conserved F or W. A D gene is named only where the DNA matches it firmly. Where a row states a size, it is once, few, many or the class of an expanded clone; other rows omit it.

TRBV5-1	few	TRBJ1-1	NA	CASSLSANTEAFF	TGCGCCAGCAGCTTGTCGGCCAACACTGAAGCTTTCTTT
TRBV27	NA	TRBJ1-6	NA	CASSFTANNSPLHF	TGTGCCAGCAGTTTCACAGCAAATAATTCACCCCTCCACTTT
TRBV7-2	few	TRBJ1-2	NA	CASSAGIGGYTF	TGTGCCAGCAGCGCAGGGATTGGGGGCTACACCTTC
TRBV11-3	NA	TRBJ2-1	NA	CASSPGGPGGNEQFF	TGTGCCAGCAGCCCCGGGGGCCCAGGAGGGAATGAGCAGTTCTTC
TRBV20-1	NA	TRBJ1-1	NA	CSAREWQEAFF	TGCAGTGCTAGAGAATGGCAGGAAGCTTTCTTT
TRBV29-1	NA	TRBJ1-1	NA	CSVAWAAFNTEAFF	TGCAGCGTGGCGTGGGCGGCCTTTAACACTGAAGCTTTCTTT
TRBV6-6	NA	TRBJ2-7	NA	CASSQTGGQYF	TGTGCCAGCAGCCAGACCGGCGGGCAGTACTTC
TRBV28	NA	TRBJ2-5	NA	CASSLLAETQYF	TGTGCCAGCAGTTTACTAGCGGAGACCCAGTACTTC
TRBV4-2	NA	TRBJ2-3	TRBD2	CASSRGLAGGGTQYF	TGTGCCAGCAGCCGTGGGCTAGCGGGGGGTGGTACGCAGTATTTT
TRBV6-5	NA	TRBJ1-4	NA	CASTPSTNEKLFF	TGTGCCAGCACCCCCAGTACTAATGAAAAACTGTTTTTT
TRBV2	few	TRBJ1-5	NA	CASSEALDNQPQHF	TGTGCCAGCAGTGAAGCGCTTGACAATCAGCCCCAGCATTTT
TRBV11-3	few	TRBJ1-1	NA	CASSLAVEAFF	TGTGCCAGCAGCCTCGCAGTTGAAGCTTTCTTT
TRBV10-3	few	TRBJ2-1	NA	CAISESSRGSYNEQFF	TGTGCCATCAGTGAGTCGTCGCGGGGCTCCTACAATGAGCAGTTCTTC
TRBV9	NA	TRBJ2-3	TRBD2	CASSPGLAGGLSTDTQYF	TGTGCCAGCAGCCCGGGACTAGCGGGGGGGCTGAGCACAGATACGCAGTATTTT
TRBV30	NA	TRBJ1-2	NA	CAWTHREGRYGYTF	TGTGCCTGGACTCATCGGGAGGGAAGGTATGGCTACACCTTC
TRBV27	NA	TRBJ2-6	NA	CASSSGSGANVLTF	TGTGCCAGCAGTTCTGGCTCTGGGGCCAACGTCCTGACTTTC
TRBV5-1	few	TRBJ2-3	NA	CASSLGGSTDTQYF	TGCGCCAGCAGCTTGGGAGGGAGCACAGATACGCAGTATTTT
TRBV25-1	NA	TRBJ1-4	TRBD1	CASSANRDRAGEKLFF	TGTGCCAGCAGTGCAAACCGGGACAGGGCCGGGGAAAAACTGTTTTTT
TRBV2	few	TRBJ2-1	NA	CATSKQGAYNEQFF	TGTGCCACCTCGAAACAGGGCGCCTACAATGAGCAGTTCTTC
TRBV6-6	NA	TRBJ2-2	NA	CASSYSRRTRVGELFF	TGTGCCAGCAGTTACTCTCGGAGAACAAGGGTCGGGGAGCTGTTTTTT
TRBV25-1	NA	TRBJ1-5	NA	CASSRRGSLSNQPQHF	TGTGCCAGCAGCAGGAGGGGGAGCTTAAGCAATCAGCCCCAGCATTTT
TRBV28	NA	TRBJ2-7	TRBD1	CASSLPGTVAYEQYF	TGTGCCAGCAGTTTACCGGGGACAGTTGCCTACGAGCAGTACTTC
TRBV30	few	TRBJ2-1	NA	CAWSVRPDSEQFF	TGTGCCTGGAGTGTACGGCCGGACTCTGAGCAGTTCTTC
TRBV9	NA	TRBJ2-7	TRBD1	CASSPGTVSYEQYF	TGTGCCAGCAGCCCCGGGACAGTCTCCTACGAGCAGTACTTC
TRBV30	few	TRBJ2-5	TRBD2	CAWSVLTGGETQYF	TGTGCCTGGAGTGTACTTACGGGAGGGGAGACCCAGTACTTC
TRBV5-1	NA	TRBJ2-5	TRBD1	CASSPSGTGWQETQYF	TGCGCCAGCAGCCCAAGCGGGACAGGGTGGCAAGAGACCCAGTACTTC
TRBV6-1	few	TRBJ1-5	NA	CASSEGDRRQPQHF	TGTGCCAGCAGTGAAGGAGATCGGAGACAGCCCCAGCATTTT
TRBV6-1	NA	TRBJ2-1	NA	CVKGHKPDEQFF	TGTGTAAAAGGCCACAAACCGGATGAGCAGTTCTTC
TRBV7-9	NA	TRBJ1-1	NA	CASSLNGGDTEAFF	TGTGCCAGCAGCTTAAACGGCGGGGACACTGAAGCTTTCTTT
TRBV30	NA	TRBJ2-7	NA	CAWSVGSSYEQYF	TGTGCCTGGAGTGTGGGAAGTTCCTACGAGCAGTACTTC
TRBV5-1	NA	TRBJ2-7	TRBD1	CASSLAGTGVDEQYF	TGCGCCAGCAGCTTGGCCGGGACAGGGGTTGACGAGCAGTACTTC
TRBV10-3	NA	TRBJ2-7	TRBD1	CAISDGTGDWYEQYF	TGTGCCATCAGTGATGGGACAGGGGACTGGTACGAGCAGTACTTC
TRBV5-1	NA	TRBJ1-2	TRBD1	CASSLAKTGLPGAYGYTF	TGCGCCAGCAGCTTGGCTAAGACAGGGTTGCCGGGAGCTTATGGCTACACCTTC
TRBV18	NA	TRBJ2-3	TRBD2	CASSPPGLARTDTQYF	TGTGCCAGCTCACCACCGGGACTAGCCCGCACAGATACGCAGTATTTT
TRBV5-1	once	TRBJ2-7	NA	CASSLGAERSYEQYF	TGCGCCAGCAGCTTGGGGGCAGAACGCTCCTACGAGCAGTACTTC
TRBV30	NA	TRBJ1-2	TRBD1	CAWRGTAKANYGYTF	TGTGCCTGGAGAGGGACAGCAAAAGCTAACTATGGCTACACCTTC
TRBV7-9	few	TRBJ1-2	NA	CASSAQNYGYTF	TGTGCCAGCAGCGCCCAGAACTATGGCTACACCTTC
TRBV28	NA	TRBJ1-1	NA	CASSFAGPGTEAFF	TGTGCCAGCAGTTTCGCGGGGCCCGGCACTGAAGCTTTCTTT
TRBV29-1	few	TRBJ1-1	NA	CSVEPTGHPGKAFF	TGCAGCGTTGAACCCACGGGACACCCCGGCAAAGCTTTCTTT
TRBV29-1	NA	TRBJ1-5	NA	CSVADTENQPQHF	TGCAGCGTCGCGGACACGGAAAATCAGCCCCAGCATTTT
TRBV30	few	TRBJ2-3	NA	CAWSLRGADTQYF	TGTGCCTGGAGTCTACGGGGTGCAGATACGCAGTATTTT
TRBV4-1	few	TRBJ1-2	TRBD1	CASSQPGRQGASGYTF	TGCGCCAGCAGCCAGCCAGGACGACAGGGTGCAAGTGGCTACACCTTC
TRBV30	NA	TRBJ2-5	NA	CAWSGTEYQETQYF	TGTGCCTGGAGTGGGACTGAGTACCAAGAGACCCAGTACTTC
TRBV30	NA	TRBJ2-1	NA	CAWSGGSPYNEQFF	TGTGCCTGGAGTGGTGGGAGCCCCTACAATGAGCAGTTCTTC
TRBV28	NA	TRBJ1-2	NA	CASREGNVDYGYTF	TGTGCCAGCAGGGAGGGGAACGTGGACTATGGCTACACCTTC
TRBV30	NA	TRBJ2-3	NA	CAWGTPGDTQYF	TGTGCCTGGGGGACCCCCGGGGATACGCAGTATTTT
TRBV5-4	NA	TRBJ2-3	TRBD1	CASGNRGRSTDTQYF	TGTGCCAGCGGAAACAGGGGGCGAAGCACAGATACGCAGTATTTT
TRBV9	few	TRBJ1-1	NA	CASSVGWGNTEAFF	TGTGCCAGCAGCGTAGGATGGGGTAACACTGAAGCTTTCTTT
TRBV7-9	NA	TRBJ1-1	NA	CASSPHSGPEAFF	TGTGCCAGCAGCCCCCACTCAGGGCCTGAAGCTTTCTTT
TRBV28	few	TRBJ1-2	NA	CATSLANYGYTF	TGTGCCACGTCGTTAGCCAACTATGGCTACACCTTC